The rows below give T cell receptor beta chains drawn from one sample of a study of T cells in Graves' hyperthyroidism and ophthalmopathy. TCRdb redid the calling of the multiplex PCR reads with MiXCR, one entry per CDR3 protein. The data contain about 570,000 distinct CDR3 sequences, around 13% of them singletons. Sequenced: blood. The source is a woman aged 40 to 50 with Graves' hyperthyroidism. Each CDR3 is given with its conserved first and last residue. D genes are given only for firm matches. Expanded clones are given a class, and other clones once, few, many or no size at all.

-	TRBV29-1	TRBJ1-1	-	TGCAGCGTTGAAGGATACTCAGGCTTAGGGGCTGAAGCTTTCTTT	CSVEGYSGLGAEAFF
-	TRBV28	TRBJ1-2	-	TGTGCCAGCAGTTTACTCCGGGGGAACGGCTACACCTTC	CASSLLRGNGYTF
-	TRBV6-1	TRBJ1-5	-	TGTGCTACCCAAAGGGACTATAGCAATCAGCCCCAGCATTTT	CATQRDYSNQPQHF
-	TRBV20-1	TRBJ1-2	-	TGCAGTGCTAGCCGGACCCCAAAGAACTATGGCTACACCTTC	CSASRTPKNYGYTF
few	TRBV6-1	TRBJ1-2	-	TGTGCCAGCAGTTCCCTGTCAACCCGTTATGGCTACACCTTC	CASSSLSTRYGYTF
-	TRBV28	TRBJ1-5	-	TGTGCCAGCGGCATCAGCAATCAGCCCCAGCATTTT	CASGISNQPQHF
many	TRBV14	TRBJ2-1	TRBD2	TGTGCCAGCAGCCAAGGTGCTAGCGGGAGTGTTGAGCAGTTCTTC	CASSQGASGSVEQFF
many	TRBV11-2	TRBJ1-2	-	TGTGCCAGCAGCTTAGAGTCAATCTATGGCTACACCTTC	CASSLESIYGYTF
few	TRBV14	TRBJ1-2	TRBD1	TGTGCCAGCAGCCCTATGAAGGGACAGCTCTATGGCTACACCTTC	CASSPMKGQLYGYTF
-	TRBV6-1	TRBJ2-7	TRBD1	TGTGCCAGCAGGTCCGGGACAGGGGTCTACGAGCAGTACTTC	CASRSGTGVYEQYF
-	TRBV30	TRBJ2-7	-	TGTGCCTGGAGCCAGAGAGACTACGAGCAGTACTTC	CAWSQRDYEQYF
many	TRBV2	TRBJ2-3	-	TGTGCCAGCAGTGTCGAGAACACAGATACGCAGTATTTT	CASSVENTDTQYF
many	TRBV5-1	TRBJ2-5	TRBD1	TGCGCCAGCAGCTTGACAGGGGCCCAAGAGACCCAGTACTTC	CASSLTGAQETQYF
-	TRBV14	TRBJ1-2	-	TGTGCCAGCAGCCTACAGACAGGAGGGTATGGCTACACCTTC	CASSLQTGGYGYTF
-	TRBV6-9	TRBJ1-2	-	TGTGCCAGCAGTTATATGGGGTATGGCTACACCTTC	CASSYMGYGYTF